This note documents a single TCR beta chain sequence. Germline trimming cut 2 bases from V and 7 bases from J; bases unmatched to any gene: 5. From germline, CDR1 is MNHNS and CDR2 SASEGT. The CDR3 runs to 15 residues. As originally analysed: Filtering differed because ImmunoSEQ produced junction-only sequences that carried no quality scores. Generated by immunoSEQ multiplex PCR, the TCRdb table keeps only in-frame clones and is missing some. V and J calls and clone size are copied from that table; D and trimming were computed from the DNA. The repertoire holds fewer than 600,000 clones, with around 81% as singletons. The entry originates in a study of shared clonotypes between healthy human individuals.

The receptor was isolated from a woman aged 40-49 years in good health. Some clones in this sample may be carry-over from other donors' samples. The chain links TRBV6-1 to TRBJ1-4; TRBD1 aligns across 9 bases. The sequencing sample was made of PBMCs. DNA of the CDR3: TGTGCCAGCAGTGAATGGGGACAGGGACGTGAAAAACTGTTTTTT. This encodes CASSEWGQGREKLFF.